This T cell receptor beta chain was documented in a study of cytomegalovirus exposure and HLA in healthy donors. General study points: Reports state that TCR beta sequences accurately predicted most subjects' HLA-A and HLA-B alleles. In a later analysis, HLA-associated TCR beta chains were more clonally expanded than equally common others. The likely explanation for a cluster of highly shared sequence variants was sequencing artifact.

Germline loops: CDR1 SQVTM, CDR2 ANQGSEA. The J segment lost 2 bases and the V segment lost 1 base, leaving 8 bases of the junction unmatched. This CDR3 contains 15 residues. With 60 Vbeta and 13 Jbeta primers, the PCR was carried out. Profiled with immunoSEQ multiplex PCR; TCRdb holds only in-frame clones, not every one. The sample lists 200,000 to 300,000 clones, roughly 87% occurring once. With respect to this clone: Its antigen remains unidentified.

The clonotype comes from a woman aged 40 to 50 in good health and CMV-seropositive. The rearrangement uses TRBV29-1 and TRBJ2-7, with 7 bases aligning to TRBD2. The sample comprised PBMCs. The CDR3 region is CSVEGRQGLTYEQYF. In DNA form, the CDR3 reads TGCAGCGTTGAAGGCCGGCAGGGACTAACCTACGAGCAGTACTTC.